The 9 T cell receptor beta chains reported below all come from one sample, sequenced in a study of graft-versus-host responses after intestinal transplantation. Here immunoSEQ multiplex PCR was the method, and the copy in TCRdb shows in-frame clones only, minus some. Of roughly 97,000 clones in the sample, 91% are singletons; the top ten hold about 0.18%. For these receptors, no antigen is known. Source: unstimulated CD4+ T cells sorted from spleen or lymph node cells, taken before transplant. These receptors originate from a human donor who was the organ donor for an intestinal transplant.

The rearrangement links TRBV6-5 to TRBJ2-7; the D gene is possibly TRBD2 (5 bases). Germline CDR1 is MNHEY and CDR2 is SVGAGI. The CDR3 covers 13 residues. Trimming cost V 5 bases and J 2 bases, with 10 bases left between them. CDR3 amino acids: CASSLRVAYEQYF. The CDR3 region has the DNA TGTGCCAGCAGTCTGAGGGTAGCCTACGAGCAGTACTTC.

V usage is TRBV5-6 and J usage is TRBJ2-5; TRBD1 aligns across 10 bases. The CDR3 runs to 15 residues. Trimming took 3 bases from V and 4 from J; bases not matched to a gene: 6. The germline gives CDR1 SGHDT, CDR2 YYEEEE. The DNA of the CDR3 is TGTGCCAGCAGCTCCATCGGACAGGGGGGAGAGACCCAGTACTTC. Amino acid sequence: CASSSIGQGGETQYF.

V and J are TRBV19 and TRBJ2-3; 7 bases are a match to TRBD2. The CDR3 length is 17 residues. Trimming cost V 3 bases and J 1 base; bases outside gene matches: 10. Germline lookup yields CDR1 LNHDA and CDR2 SQIVND (reference sequence). The CDR3 region has the DNA TGTGCCAGTAGTATTGGTGGTCGGGGGGAGGGCACAGATACGCAGTATTTT. Amino acids: CASSIGGRGEGTDTQYF.

The chain carries TRBV7-2 and TRBJ2-3; maybe TRBD2 (6 bases). Trimming left V 6 bases short and J 0 bases short, with 19 bases between. The CDR3 covers 17 residues. Germline V gene sequence: CDR1 SGHTA, CDR2 FQGNSA. CDR3 coding DNA: TGTGCCAGCAGATACCGTTTTAGGGCGGGGAGCACAGATACGCAGTATTTT. Protein sequence: CASRYRFRAGSTDTQYF.

J is TRBJ1-2 and V is TRBV4-1; 7 nucleotides agree with TRBD1. This CDR3 is built from 14 residues. The J segment lost 5 bases and the V segment lost 1 base, leaving 4 bases of the junction unmatched. Per the germline V gene, CDR1 is MGHRA and CDR2 is YSYEKL. DNA for the CDR3: TGCGCCAGCAGCCAAGCCCGACAGGGTTATGGCTACACCTTC. Protein product: CASSQARQGYGYTF.

The chain is built from TRBV5-1 and TRBJ2-5; D ambiguous. Trimming stripped 0 bases from V and 5 bases from J, with 8 bases between. The CDR3 is 13 residues long. Germline CDR1 and CDR2: SGHRS and YFSETQ. The CDR3 bases are TGCGCCAGCAGCTTGGTAGTGCCGGAGACCCAGTACTTC. As protein: CASSLVVPETQYF.

This rearrangement joins TRBV11-2 to TRBJ2-6, with D perhaps TRBD1 (5 bases). Trimming pared 2 bases from V and 0 bases from J, leaving 14 bases between. The CDR3 consists of 18 residues. The germline gives CDR1 SGHAT, CDR2 FQNNGV. The CDR3 nucleotides are TGTGCCAGCAGCTTATGGGGCAGGGCATACTCTGGGGCCAACGTCCTGACTTTC. Translated, it gives CASSLWGRAYSGANVLTF.

The gene calls are TRBV5-4 and TRBJ2-7, with 8 bases fitting TRBD1. Trimming removed 5 bases from V and 2 bases from J; junction bases left unmatched: 12. Germline CDR1 is SGHNT and CDR2 is YYREEE (reference sequence). The CDR3 is made up of 16 amino acids. Here the CDR3 DNA reads TGTGCCAGCAGTCTAAAGGGGGGACAGGTGGCCTACGAGCAGTACTTC. Its protein product is CASSLKGGQVAYEQYF.

The V gene is TRBV7-3, the J gene TRBJ1-3; possibly TRBD1 for D (5 bases). Trimming removed 1 base at V and 9 bases at J, with 10 bases between. This CDR3 is 13 amino acids long. In germline, CDR1 is SGHTA, CDR2 FQGTGA. In DNA, the CDR3 is TGTGCCAGCAGCTTAAATGGGGGAGGCACCATATATTTT. Translating gives CASSLNGGGTIYF.